The rows below give T cell receptor beta chains drawn from one sample of a study of vaccination and CD4 T cells after COVID-19. MiXCR, applied by TCRdb to the PCR reads, yields one record per CDR3 protein. The table includes a few thousand distinct CDR3 sequences, 25% to 30% detected once. Their target antigens are unknown. The specimen was CD4+ T cells from blood, cultured in vitro, collected after SARS-CoV-2 vaccination. All receptors come from a human donor who had recovered from COVID-19. Both conserved end residues are part of each CDR3. D genes are given only for firm matches. Size values are once, few and many counts, or a class for expanded clones, and some rows have none.

d_gene | j_gene | abundance | v_gene | CDR3aa | CDR3nt
TRBD2 | TRBJ2-7 | few | TRBV29-1 | CSVVAQRGIYEQYF | TGCAGCGTTGTGGCCCAGCGGGGAATCTACGAGCAGTACTTC
TRBD1 | TRBJ2-7 | medium-sized | TRBV20-1 | CSARDGTGVYEQYF | TGCAGTGCTAGAGATGGAACAGGGGTCTACGAGCAGTACTTC
. | TRBJ1-3 | few | TRBV6-1 | CASRGDSGRRNTIYF | TGTGCCAGCAGGGGGGACTCAGGACGACGAAACACCATATATTTT
TRBD2 | TRBJ2-3 | . | TRBV10-3 | CAISDIAGGTDTQYF | TGTGCCATCAGTGACATAGCGGGGGGGACAGATACGCAGTATTTT
. | TRBJ2-1 | . | TRBV20-1 | CSAYDLTSYNEQFF | TGCAGTGCTTATGACTTGACCTCCTACAATGAGCAGTTCTTC
TRBD1 | TRBJ1-1 | few | TRBV27 | CASRADRGSRAFF | TGTGCCAGCAGGGCCGACAGGGGGTCTAGGGCTTTCTTT
. | TRBJ1-2 | large | TRBV6-1 | CASSQIQASGYTF | TGTGCCAGCAGTCAGATACAGGCCTCTGGCTACACCTTC
. | TRBJ2-5 | medium-sized | TRBV20-1 | CSARPLGGTETQYF | TGCAGTGCTAGGCCCCTGGGGGGCACAGAGACCCAGTACTTC
TRBD1 | TRBJ1-1 | . | TRBV20-1 | CSAKGQPGGEAFF | TGCAGTGCCAAGGGACAGCCGGGGGGTGAAGCTTTCTTT
. | TRBJ1-1 | . | TRBV6-1 | CATRIGGNTEAFF | TGTGCCACCCGAATCGGGGGGAACACTGAAGCTTTCTTT